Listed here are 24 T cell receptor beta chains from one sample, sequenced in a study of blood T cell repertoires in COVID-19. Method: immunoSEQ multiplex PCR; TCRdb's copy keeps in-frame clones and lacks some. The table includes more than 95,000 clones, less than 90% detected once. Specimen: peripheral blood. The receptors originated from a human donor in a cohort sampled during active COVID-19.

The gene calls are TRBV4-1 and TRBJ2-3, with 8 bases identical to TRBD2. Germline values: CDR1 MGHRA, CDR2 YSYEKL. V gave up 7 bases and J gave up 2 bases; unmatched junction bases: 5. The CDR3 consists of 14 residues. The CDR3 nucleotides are TGCGCCAGCAAGCGGGAGCCGATCACAGATACGCAGTATTTT. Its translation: CASKREPITDTQYF.

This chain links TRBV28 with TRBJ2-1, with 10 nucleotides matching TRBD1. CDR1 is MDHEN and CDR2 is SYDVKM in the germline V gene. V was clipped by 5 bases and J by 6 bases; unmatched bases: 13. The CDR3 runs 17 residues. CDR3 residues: CASSPHSTGGLGNEQFF. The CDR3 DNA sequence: TGTGCCAGCAGTCCCCATTCGACAGGGGGCTTGGGCAATGAGCAGTTCTTC. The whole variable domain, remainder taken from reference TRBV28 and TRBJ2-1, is DVKVTQSSRYLVKRTGEKVFLECVQDMDHENMFWYRQDPGLGLRLIYFSYDVKMKEKGDIPEGYSVSREKKERFSLILESASTNQTSMYLCASSPHSTGGLGNEQFFGPGTRLTVL.

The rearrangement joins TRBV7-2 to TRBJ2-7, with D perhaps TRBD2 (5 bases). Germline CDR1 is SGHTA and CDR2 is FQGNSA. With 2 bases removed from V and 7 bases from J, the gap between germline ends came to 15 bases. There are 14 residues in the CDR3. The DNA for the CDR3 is TGTGCCAGCAGCTTAAGCTTGGGAGCTCGGGAGCAGTACTTC. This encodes CASSLSLGAREQYF.

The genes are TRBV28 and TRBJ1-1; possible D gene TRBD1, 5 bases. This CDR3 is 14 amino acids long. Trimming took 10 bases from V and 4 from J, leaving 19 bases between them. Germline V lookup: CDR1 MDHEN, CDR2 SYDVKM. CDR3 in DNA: TGTGCCACCAAGCCCCCAGGGTCTGGCACTGAAGCTTTCTTT. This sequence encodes CATKPPGSGTEAFF.

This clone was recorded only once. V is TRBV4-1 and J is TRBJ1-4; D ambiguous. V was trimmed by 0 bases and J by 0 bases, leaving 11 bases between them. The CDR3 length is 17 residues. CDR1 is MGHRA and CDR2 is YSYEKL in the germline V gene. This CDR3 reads CASSQEKGAPTNEKLFF. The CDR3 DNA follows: TGCGCCAGCAGCCAAGAAAAGGGAGCCCCAACTAATGAAAAACTGTTTTTT.

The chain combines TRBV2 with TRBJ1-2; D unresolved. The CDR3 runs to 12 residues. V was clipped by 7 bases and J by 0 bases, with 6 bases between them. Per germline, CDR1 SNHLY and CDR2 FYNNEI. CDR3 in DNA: TGTGCCAGCATCAGCGCTAACTATGGCTACACCTTC. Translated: CASISANYGYTF.

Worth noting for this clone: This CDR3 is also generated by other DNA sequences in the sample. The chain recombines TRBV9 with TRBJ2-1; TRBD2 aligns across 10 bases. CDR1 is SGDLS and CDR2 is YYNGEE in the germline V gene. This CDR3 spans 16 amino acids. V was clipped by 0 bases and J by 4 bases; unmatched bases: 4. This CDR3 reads CASSVGTSGDYNEQFF. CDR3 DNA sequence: TGTGCCAGCAGCGTAGGGACTAGCGGAGATTACAATGAGCAGTTCTTC.

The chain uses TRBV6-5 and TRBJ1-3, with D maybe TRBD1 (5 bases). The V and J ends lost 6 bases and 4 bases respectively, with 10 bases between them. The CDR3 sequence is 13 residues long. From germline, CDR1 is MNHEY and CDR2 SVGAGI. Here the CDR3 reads CASRIGAGNTIYF. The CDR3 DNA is TGTGCCAGCAGGATAGGGGCGGGAAACACCATATATTTT.

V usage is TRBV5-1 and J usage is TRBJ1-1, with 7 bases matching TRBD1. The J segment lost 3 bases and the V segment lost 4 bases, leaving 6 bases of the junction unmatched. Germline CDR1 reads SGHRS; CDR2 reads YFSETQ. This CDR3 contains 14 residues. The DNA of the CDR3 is TGCGCCAGCAGCGCTGGGACAGCCTACACTGAAGCTTTCTTT. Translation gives CASSAGTAYTEAFF.

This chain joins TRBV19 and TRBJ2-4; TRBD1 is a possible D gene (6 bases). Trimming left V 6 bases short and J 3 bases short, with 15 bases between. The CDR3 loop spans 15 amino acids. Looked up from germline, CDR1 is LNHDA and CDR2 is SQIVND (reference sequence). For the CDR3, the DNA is TGTGCCAGTAGACCCCAGGGGCTGGGCAAAAACATTCAGTACTTC. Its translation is CASRPQGLGKNIQYF.

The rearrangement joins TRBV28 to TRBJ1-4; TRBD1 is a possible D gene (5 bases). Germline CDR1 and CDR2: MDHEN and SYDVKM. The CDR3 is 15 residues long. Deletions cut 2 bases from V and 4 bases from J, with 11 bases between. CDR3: CASSLGGAINEKLFF. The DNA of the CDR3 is TGTGCCAGCAGTTTAGGTGGGGCCATTAATGAAAAACTGTTTTTT.

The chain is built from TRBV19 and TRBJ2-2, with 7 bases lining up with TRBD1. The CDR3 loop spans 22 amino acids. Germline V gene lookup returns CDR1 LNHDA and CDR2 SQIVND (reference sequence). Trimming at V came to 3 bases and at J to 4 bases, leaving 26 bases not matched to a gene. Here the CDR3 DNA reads TGTGCCAGTAGTATTCCGGGGTCGGAACAAAAAAACAGGGGTCTGGGCACCGGGGAGCTGTTTTTT. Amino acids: CASSIPGSEQKNRGLGTGELFF.

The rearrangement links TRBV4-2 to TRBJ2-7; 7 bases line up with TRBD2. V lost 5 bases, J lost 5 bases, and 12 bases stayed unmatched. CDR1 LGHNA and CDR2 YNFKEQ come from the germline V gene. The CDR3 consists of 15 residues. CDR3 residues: CASSKDAGVVDEQYF. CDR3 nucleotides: TGTGCCAGCAGCAAGGACGCGGGAGTCGTCGACGAGCAGTACTTC.

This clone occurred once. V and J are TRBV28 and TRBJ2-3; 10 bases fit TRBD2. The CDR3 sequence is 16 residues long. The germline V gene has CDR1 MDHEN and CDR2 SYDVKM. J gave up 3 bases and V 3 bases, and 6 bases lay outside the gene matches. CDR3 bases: TGTGCCAGCAGTTTCGGTGGGACTAGCGTGACAGATACGCAGTATTTT. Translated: CASSFGGTSVTDTQYF.

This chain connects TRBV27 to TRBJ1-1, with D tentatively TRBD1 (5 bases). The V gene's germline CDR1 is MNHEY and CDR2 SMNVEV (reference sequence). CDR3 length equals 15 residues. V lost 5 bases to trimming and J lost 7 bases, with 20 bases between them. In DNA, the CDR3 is TGTGCCAGCAGTCCCCCTCCCGACAGCACCATTGAAGCTTTCTTT. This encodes CASSPPPDSTIEAFF.

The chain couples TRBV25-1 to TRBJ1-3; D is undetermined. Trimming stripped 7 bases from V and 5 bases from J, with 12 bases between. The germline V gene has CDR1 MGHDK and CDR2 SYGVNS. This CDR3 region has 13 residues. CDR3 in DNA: TGTGCCAGCACCGAATCTATGAGAAACACCATATATTTT. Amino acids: CASTESMRNTIYF.

As DNA, the CDR3 is TGCGCCAGCAGCGGCCTAGCGGGGGAGTCAGAGACCCAGTACTTC. This translates into CASSGLAGESETQYF. The chain couples TRBV5-1 to TRBJ2-5, with 10 bases that match TRBD2. The CDR3 sequence is 15 residues long. The V gene end was trimmed by 4 bases and the J gene end by 4 bases; junction bases not matched to a gene: 7. In germline, CDR1 is SGHRS, CDR2 YFSETQ.

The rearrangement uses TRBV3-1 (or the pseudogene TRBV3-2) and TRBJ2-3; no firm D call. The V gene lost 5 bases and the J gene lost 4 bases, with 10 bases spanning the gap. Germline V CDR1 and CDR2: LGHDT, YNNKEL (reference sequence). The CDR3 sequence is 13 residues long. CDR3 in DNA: TGTGCCAGCAGCATACCGCCGGCAGATACGCAGTATTTT. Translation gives CASSIPPADTQYF.

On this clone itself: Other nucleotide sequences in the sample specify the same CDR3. CDR3: CASSFGGDEQFF. In nucleotides, the CDR3 is TGTGCCAGCAGCTTTGGGGGCGATGAGCAGTTCTTC. The V and J genes are TRBV7-3 and TRBJ2-1; a possible D gene is TRBD1 (6 bases). Germline values: CDR1 SGHTA, CDR2 FQGTGA. Trimming took off 3 bases at V and 8 bases at J, with 8 bases between the two ends. The CDR3 runs to 12 residues.

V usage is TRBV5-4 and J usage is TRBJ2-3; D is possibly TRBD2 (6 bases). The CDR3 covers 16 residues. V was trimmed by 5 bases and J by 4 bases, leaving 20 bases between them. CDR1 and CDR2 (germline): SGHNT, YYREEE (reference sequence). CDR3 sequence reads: CASRFEALAGSDTQYF. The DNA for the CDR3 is TGTGCCAGCAGATTCGAGGCGCTGGCGGGGTCAGATACGCAGTATTTT.

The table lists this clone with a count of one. In nucleotides, the CDR3 is TGCAGCGTCAAACCGGGACAGGGGAACACTGAAGCTTTCTTT. It yields the protein CSVKPGQGNTEAFF. The rearrangement joins TRBV29-1 to TRBJ1-1; 9 bases match TRBD1. V lost 6 bases and J lost 1; bases outside the gene matches: 6. The CDR3 loop spans 14 amino acids. The germline CDR1 and CDR2 sequences are SQVTM and ANQGSEA.

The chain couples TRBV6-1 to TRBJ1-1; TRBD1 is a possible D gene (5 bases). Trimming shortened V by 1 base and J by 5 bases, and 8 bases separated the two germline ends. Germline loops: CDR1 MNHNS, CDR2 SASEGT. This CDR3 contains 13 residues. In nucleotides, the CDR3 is TGTGCCAGCAGTGAAGGGGGGAGGACTGAAGCTTTCTTT. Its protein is CASSEGGRTEAFF.

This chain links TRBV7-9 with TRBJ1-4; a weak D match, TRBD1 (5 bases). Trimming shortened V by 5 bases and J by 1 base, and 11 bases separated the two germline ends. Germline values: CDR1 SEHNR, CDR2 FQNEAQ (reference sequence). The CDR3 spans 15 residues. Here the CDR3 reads CASSVSQGTNEKLFF. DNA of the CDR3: TGTGCCAGCAGCGTGTCCCAGGGAACTAATGAAAAACTGTTTTTT.

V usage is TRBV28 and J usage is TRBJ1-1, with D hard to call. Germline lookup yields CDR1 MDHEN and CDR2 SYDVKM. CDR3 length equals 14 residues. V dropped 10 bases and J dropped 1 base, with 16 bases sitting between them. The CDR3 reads CATTQRIKNTEAFF. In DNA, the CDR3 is TGTGCCACCACCCAGAGGATTAAGAACACTGAAGCTTTCTTT.